This entry lists 11 T cell receptor beta chains sequenced from one sample in a study of shared clonotypes between healthy human individuals. Sequencing used immunoSEQ multiplex PCR; TCRdb keeps in-frame clones, though not all of them. Of fewer than 1 million clones in the sample, 96% were seen once. Cells designated naive CD8 were CD45RO-negative and were positively selected for CCR7, with terminally differentiated effector memory CD45RA+ cells excluded. Material for sequencing was naive CD8+ T cells sorted from blood. The receptors come from a man aged 30 to 45 in good health.

The rearrangement uses TRBV11-2 and TRBJ1-1; D call uncertain. The length of the CDR3 is 15 residues. The V and J ends lost 2 bases and 0 bases respectively, with 10 bases between them. Germline V gene lookup returns CDR1 SGHAT and CDR2 FQNNGV. The CDR3 here is CASSLSGLMNTEAFF. As DNA, the CDR3 is TGTGCCAGCAGCTTATCGGGTCTCATGAACACTGAAGCTTTCTTT. Based on the CDR3 plus reference TRBV11-2 and TRBJ1-1, the full variable domain is EAGVAQSPRYKIIEKRQSVAFWCNPISGHATLYWYQQILGQGPKLLIQFQNNGVVDDSQLPKDRFSAERLKGVDSTLKIQPAKLEDSAVYLCASSLSGLMNTEAFFGQGTRLTVV.

The V gene is TRBV9, the J gene TRBJ2-3, with TRBD2 matching 11 bases. From germline, CDR1 is SGDLS and CDR2 YYNGEE. J gave up 6 bases and V 4 bases, and 10 bases lay outside the gene matches. The CDR3 has 16 amino acids. The chain's CDR3 is CASSPLAGGSGDTQYF. The CDR3 coding sequence is TGTGCCAGCAGCCCCTTAGCGGGAGGGTCCGGGGATACGCAGTATTTT.

The V call is TRBV11-2, the J call TRBJ1-1; 8 bases agree with TRBD1. V lost 3 bases and J lost 4; bases outside the gene matches: 13. The V gene's germline CDR1 is SGHAT and CDR2 FQNNGV. The CDR3 is made up of 17 amino acids. The CDR3 reads CASSFSVRGLSGTEAFF. The CDR3 DNA sequence: TGTGCCAGCAGCTTCTCTGTCAGGGGGCTTTCGGGCACTGAAGCTTTCTTT.

The rearrangement links TRBV11-2 to TRBJ2-7, with D hard to call. The CDR3 has 12 residues. Germline CDR1 is SGHAT and CDR2 is FQNNGV. V gave up 10 bases and J gave up 0 bases, with 10 bases separating them. The DNA for the CDR3 is TGTGCCATCTCTGAGGACTCCTACGAGCAGTACTTC. Translating it yields CAISEDSYEQYF.

The chain uses TRBV4-1 and TRBJ2-4; 10 nucleotides line up with TRBD1. From germline, CDR1 is MGHRA and CDR2 YSYEKL. The CDR3 runs 17 residues. The V and J ends lost 1 base and 7 bases, in that order; junction bases with no gene match: 10. The CDR3 nucleotides read TGCGCCAGCAGCCAAGGACCCTCGACAGGGGGCTGGAACATTCAGTACTTC. Its protein is CASSQGPSTGGWNIQYF.

V is TRBV7-9 and J is TRBJ1-4; TRBD1 matches at 7 bases. This CDR3 is built from 12 residues. J gave up 10 bases and V 5 bases, and 4 bases lay outside the gene matches. Germline values: CDR1 SEHNR, CDR2 FQNEAQ (reference sequence). The CDR3 DNA follows: TGTGCCAGCAGCACCGGGACAGCAAAACTGTTTTTT. Translating it yields CASSTGTAKLFF.

This chain links TRBV7-2 with TRBJ2-5, with TRBD1 matching over 8 bases. Germline V lookup: CDR1 SGHTA, CDR2 FQGNSA. This CDR3 is 17 amino acids long. V lost 5 bases to trimming and J lost 2 bases; unmatched junction nucleotides: 13. CDR3 sequence: CASSLNSGGGAQETQYF. The CDR3 nucleotides read TGTGCCAGCAGCCTCAACTCAGGGGGCGGGGCGCAAGAGACCCAGTACTTC.

The rearrangement uses TRBV7-7 and TRBJ2-3; no firm D call. The CDR3 has 13 amino acids. The V end lost 6 bases, the J end lost 2 bases, and 9 bases lay between the germline ends. Germline V gene sequence: CDR1 SSHAT, CDR2 FNYEAQ (reference sequence). CDR3 protein: CASSLAVTDTQYF. In DNA, the CDR3 is TGTGCCAGCAGTTTGGCGGTCACAGATACGCAGTATTTT.

V is TRBV7-9 and J is TRBJ2-2, with TRBD1 as a possible D gene (6 bases). CDR3 length equals 14 residues. Deletions cut 7 bases from V and 0 bases from J, with 9 bases between. Per germline, CDR1 SEHNR and CDR2 FQNEAQ (reference sequence). CDR3 coding DNA: TGTGCCAGCACGGACAGCCCGAACACCGGGGAGCTGTTTTTT. Encoded protein: CASTDSPNTGELFF.

This chain joins TRBV11-2 and TRBJ2-5; D call uncertain. V was clipped by 5 bases and J by 0 bases, with 13 bases between them. The CDR3 spans 15 residues. CDR1 and CDR2 (germline): SGHAT, FQNNGV. CDR3 in amino acids: CASSPRLENQETQYF. The CDR3 bases are TGTGCCAGCAGCCCTCGGCTAGAAAACCAAGAGACCCAGTACTTC.

This chain links TRBV29-1 with TRBJ2-6, with 10 bases lining up with TRBD1. In germline, CDR1 is SQVTM, CDR2 ANQGSEA. After removal of 0 bases from V and 1 base from J, the junction contained 3 bases not matched to a gene. The length of the CDR3 is 17 residues. CDR3 bases: TGCAGCGTTGAAGACCGGGACAGGGGATCTGGGGCCAACGTCCTGACTTTC. Encoded protein: CSVEDRDRGSGANVLTF.